The next 13 T cell receptor beta chains were all read from a single sample in a study of blood T cells in healthy people across ages. A J-beta primer mix and a sample-barcoded 5' primer were used in a second PCR of about 6 to 12 cycles. One entry per CDR3 protein, called by TCRdb with MiXCR from the 5' RACE reads. The sample holds approximately 780,000 distinct CDR3 sequences; more than 25% are singletons and the top ten take 2.5% to 3.5%. Separately, the same data were catalogued under a study of T cells of mothers and their children.

Source material: blood. The receptors shown here come from a boy younger than 18 in good health.

This clonotype came up a few times. The chain combines TRBV11-2 with TRBJ2-1, with 9 bases identical to TRBD2. The ends lost 3 bases at V and 4 bases at J; junction bases unmatched: 4. Germline lookup yields CDR1 SGHAT and CDR2 FQNNGV. The CDR3 is 15 residues long. The CDR3 region has the DNA TGTGCCAGCAGCTTTGGGACTAGCAAATACAATGAGCAGTTCTTC. It translates to CASSFGTSKYNEQFF.

This sequence joins TRBV2 and TRBJ1-2; 11 nucleotides match TRBD1. V was pared by 6 bases and J by 5 bases, with 5 bases of the junction left unmatched. The CDR3 is made up of 14 amino acids. Germline-derived CDR1 and CDR2 are SNHLY and FYNNEI. The CDR3 bases are TGTGCCAGCAGGCGGGACAGGGGGGAGTATGGCTACACCTTC. The encoded protein is CASRRDRGEYGYTF.

The table lists this clonotype with many counts. This sequence joins TRBV12-3 or TRBV12-4 and TRBJ1-5; the D gene is possibly TRBD1 (5 bases). The CDR3 loop spans 13 amino acids. The V end lost 5 bases, the J end lost 4 bases, and 9 bases lay between the germline ends. This CDR3 is CASSAQVNQPQHF. The CDR3 nucleotides are TGTGCCAGCAGTGCACAGGTTAATCAGCCCCAGCATTTT.

This chain uses TRBV2 with TRBJ1-4; a weak D match, TRBD1 (6 bases). Deletions cut 3 bases from V and 5 bases from J, with 10 bases between. Germline V gives CDR1 SNHLY, CDR2 FYNNEI. The CDR3 contains 14 residues. The DNA of the CDR3 is TGTGCCAGCAGTGACCACAGGGAAAATGAAAAACTGTTTTTT. This codes for CASSDHRENEKLFF.

The chain is built from TRBV2 and TRBJ2-7; D is perhaps TRBD1 (5 bases). The CDR3 is made up of 13 amino acids. Looked up from germline, CDR1 is SNHLY and CDR2 is FYNNEI. V lost 5 bases to trimming and J lost 0 bases, with 8 bases between them. The CDR3 DNA follows: TGTGCCAGCAGTTCGACAGTCTCCTACGAGCAGTACTTC. Its protein is CASSSTVSYEQYF.

The chain couples TRBV19 to TRBJ1-2, with D possibly matching TRBD1 (5 bases). V was shortened by 10 bases and J by 3 bases, with 12 bases between the two germline ends. Germline assignment: CDR1 LNHDA and CDR2 SQIVND (reference sequence). This CDR3 comprises 12 residues. The CDR3 region is CAIRDGDYGYTF. DNA for the CDR3: TGTGCCATCCGGGACGGGGACTATGGCTACACCTTC.

This clonotype has just a few counts. The chain carries TRBV4-1 and TRBJ2-4; TRBD1 agrees at 7 bases. This CDR3 is 15 amino acids long. V dropped 4 bases and J dropped 5; count of bases not matched to a gene: 8. Germline V gene lookup returns CDR1 MGHRA and CDR2 YSYEKL. The CDR3 nucleotides are TGCGCCAGCAGCCGCCCAGACAGGGACCAAAACATTCAGTACTTC. It is translated as CASSRPDRDQNIQYF.

The CDR3 spells CASSSTRNMNQETQYF. CDR3 nucleotides: TGCGCCAGCAGCAGCACTAGAAACATGAATCAGGAGACCCAGTACTTC. The chain combines TRBV5-1 with TRBJ2-5; tentatively, D is TRBD2 (5 bases). The ends were cut back, 4 bases at V and 5 bases at J, with 21 bases in the middle. This CDR3 is 16 amino acids long. Germline V gene sequence: CDR1 SGHRS, CDR2 YFSETQ.

A few counts support this clonotype. V is TRBV27 and J is TRBJ2-4, with D possibly matching TRBD2 (5 bases). The germline V and J ends were trimmed by 4 bases and 5 bases, with 15 bases remaining between them. The germline gives CDR1 MNHEY, CDR2 SMNVEV (reference sequence). The CDR3 runs to 15 residues. In DNA, the CDR3 is TGTGCCAGCAGTTCCCCGTCGGGGATCGAAAACATTCAGTACTTC. Translating it yields CASSSPSGIENIQYF.

V usage is TRBV7-2 and J usage is TRBJ1-1, with 7 positions matching TRBD1. The germline V gene encodes CDR1 SGHTA and CDR2 FQGNSA. The ends lost 4 bases at V and 4 bases at J; junction bases unmatched: 6. The CDR3 totals 14 residues. DNA for the CDR3: TGTGCCAGCAGCTATATCAGGGGGGGCACTGAAGCTTTCTTT. Its translation is CASSYIRGGTEAFF.

This clonotype appeared a few times. J is TRBJ1-2 and V is TRBV20-1; D unresolved. The CDR3 extends over 14 amino acids. V was pared by 6 bases and J by 4 bases, with 18 bases between. Germline CDR1 reads DFQATT; CDR2 reads SNEGSKA (reference sequence). The CDR3, as DNA: TGCAGTGCCTCCACGGGGTCATCAGGCTATGGCTACACCTTC. Protein: CSASTGSSGYGYTF.

This chain joins TRBV28 and TRBJ1-2; weak D call: TRBD1 (6 bases). Trimming stripped 2 bases from V and 8 bases from J, with 15 bases between. The CDR3 is 14 amino acids. CDR1 and CDR2 from the germline V gene are MDHEN and SYDVKM. The CDR3 loop reads CASSLGGNSDGYTF. CDR3 bases: TGTGCCAGCAGTTTAGGGGGCAATTCCGACGGCTACACCTTC.

The chain joins TRBV20-1 to TRBJ2-7; the D gene is possibly TRBD1 (6 bases). Trimming left V 3 bases short and J 3 bases short, with 21 bases between. Germline CDR1 reads DFQATT; CDR2 reads SNEGSKA (reference sequence). The CDR3 is made up of 16 amino acids. The CDR3 DNA reads TGCAGTGCTAGTCCTTTGGGGGCAGGGGCCCTCTACGAGCAGTACTTC. Protein: CSASPLGAGALYEQYF.